This T cell receptor (beta chain) derives from a study of spatial heterogeneity in lung cancer. The CDR3 spans 13 residues. CDR1 is SEHNR and CDR2 is FQNEAQ in the germline V gene (reference sequence). V was trimmed by 6 bases and J by 4 bases, leaving 12 bases between them. Each molecule of TCR cDNA was tagged with one unique molecular identifier. Each CDR3 protein gets one entry after TCRdb re-called the 5' RACE reads with MiXCR. The data contain 90,000 to 95,000 distinct CDR3 sequences, approximately 12% of them seen just once; the ten biggest clones take up approximately 39%. Time point here: sample taken at primary tumor resection. Whole RNA was taken from tumor, nontumor lung or frozen PBMC; it was then sequenced unsorted.

The chain joins TRBV7-9 to TRBJ1-2, with D possibly being TRBD1 (5 bases). This receptor was obtained from a male donor with early-stage non-small cell lung cancer. Sequencing was performed on PBMCs, taken at surgery. CDR3 in amino acids: CASSGTGGYGYTF. In nucleotides, the CDR3 is TGTGCCAGCAGTGGGACTGGGGGCTATGGCTACACCTTC.